A selection of T cell receptor beta chains follows, all from one sample in a study of T cells after yellow fever vaccination. One entry per CDR3 protein results from TCRdb running MiXCR on the 5' RACE reads. The table has tens of thousands of distinct CDR3 sequences, approximately 7% seen once. The sample here was CD8+ T cells sorted from PBMCs, taken roughly 15 days after the first yellow fever vaccination. The receptors were sampled from a man between 18 and 29 years old who received the YFV17D yellow fever vaccine. Each CDR3 is given with its conserved first and last residue. The D gene is left open where the match is weak. Clone size, where shown, is once, few, many, or a class for clones that have expanded.

size,J,D,V,CDR3,DNA
few,TRBJ2-7,NA,TRBV6-2/TRBV6-3,CASSALAEGPYEQYF,TGTGCCAGCAGTGCCCTAGCAGAGGGACCCTACGAGCAGTACTTC
many,TRBJ2-3,NA,TRBV6-4,CASSVYSGVTDTQYF,TGTGCCAGCAGTGTTTATTCGGGGGTCACAGATACGCAGTATTTT
NA,TRBJ1-6,NA,TRBV7-9,CASSWETNNSPLHF,TGTGCCAGCAGCTGGGAGACTAACAATTCACCCCTCCACTTT
many,TRBJ1-6,NA,TRBV4-3,CASSPSGVSYNSPLHF,TGCGCCAGCAGCCCCAGTGGGGTCTCCTATAATTCACCCCTCCACTTT
many,TRBJ2-5,TRBD1,TRBV7-9,CASSPPDREQETQYF,TGTGCCAGCAGCCCCCCGGACAGGGAGCAAGAGACCCAGTACTTC
few,TRBJ2-5,TRBD2,TRBV5-1,CASSSKARGIQETQYF,TGCGCCAGCAGCTCAAAGGCGCGGGGGATCCAAGAGACCCAGTACTTC
many,TRBJ2-3,NA,TRBV27,CASSDSDTDTQYF,TGTGCCAGCTCCGATTCGGACACAGATACGCAGTATTTT
many,TRBJ2-3,NA,TRBV14,CASSLQGGDTQYF,TGTGCCAGCAGCCTCCAGGGAGGAGATACGCAGTATTTT
many,TRBJ1-2,TRBD1,TRBV10-3,CAISLTGLYGYTF,TGTGCCATCAGTTTGACAGGGTTGTATGGCTACACCTTC
NA,TRBJ1-6,NA,TRBV12-5,CASGWGGMISPLHF,TGTGCTAGTGGATGGGGCGGGATGATTTCACCCCTCCACTTT
once,TRBJ2-3,TRBD2,TRBV2,CVVVSSGVTDTQYF,TGTGTCGTCGTCTCTAGCGGGGTCACAGATACGCAGTATTTT
many,TRBJ2-3,NA,TRBV30,CAWAYGVGDTQYF,TGTGCCTGGGCATATGGGGTTGGAGATACGCAGTATTTT
many,TRBJ2-7,TRBD1,TRBV20-1,CSAREPGQTSYEQYF,TGCAGTGCTAGAGAACCGGGACAGACCTCCTACGAGCAGTACTTC
many,TRBJ2-4,TRBD2,TRBV4-2,CASSLRGERDIQYF,TGTGCCAGCAGTCTCCGGGGGGAAAGGGACATTCAGTACTTC
few,TRBJ1-2,NA,TRBV20-1,CSARSDRTVYGYTF,TGCAGTGCTAGATCAGACAGAACCGTCTATGGCTACACCTTC
medium-sized,TRBJ2-1,TRBD1,TRBV4-2,CASSQDVGTGGHEQFF,TGTGCCAGCAGCCAAGATGTAGGGACAGGGGGGCATGAGCAGTTCTTC
few,TRBJ2-6,NA,TRBV10-3,CAISESLGSGANVLTF,TGTGCCATCAGTGAGTCGCTCGGATCTGGGGCCAACGTCCTGACTTTC
many,TRBJ2-1,NA,TRBV6-2/TRBV6-3,CASRPLRGGDYNEQFF,TGTGCCAGCAGACCCCTAAGAGGGGGAGACTACAATGAGCAGTTCTTC
many,TRBJ2-7,NA,TRBV7-8,CATRKLGGYEQYF,TGTGCCACCAGAAAACTCGGGGGTTACGAGCAGTACTTC
many,TRBJ2-7,NA,TRBV20-1,CSASIKHEQYF,TGCAGTGCTAGTATAAAGCACGAGCAGTACTTC
many,TRBJ1-2,NA,TRBV20-1,CSARDDIGYGYTF,TGCAGTGCTAGAGATGACATTGGGTATGGCTACACCTTC
many,TRBJ2-1,TRBD2,TRBV24-1,CATSGGGDYNEQFF,TGTGCCACCAGTGGGGGGGGGGACTACAATGAGCAGTTCTTC
many,TRBJ1-1,NA,TRBV13,CASSPQGRTEAFF,TGTGCCAGCAGCCCGCAGGGTCGCACTGAAGCTTTCTTT
many,TRBJ2-1,TRBD2,TRBV4-1,CASSRTSGGFDEQFF,TGCGCCAGCAGCCGGACTAGCGGGGGGTTCGATGAGCAGTTCTTC
many,TRBJ2-1,NA,TRBV7-2,CASSFSSNNEQFF,TGTGCCAGCAGCTTCTCTAGTAACAATGAGCAGTTCTTC
many,TRBJ1-1,NA,TRBV5-1,CASSLGAGRTEAFF,TGCGCCAGCAGCTTGGGGGCGGGGAGGACTGAAGCTTTCTTT
few,TRBJ2-1,TRBD1,TRBV5-1,CASNPGQSYNEQFF,TGCGCCAGCAATCCGGGACAGTCCTACAATGAGCAGTTCTTC
many,TRBJ2-5,NA,TRBV6-5,CASSYSIGELQETQYF,TGTGCCAGCAGTTACTCGATCGGGGAACTCCAAGAGACCCAGTACTTC
many,TRBJ2-3,NA,TRBV20-1,CSARGFLANSSDTQYF,TGCAGTGCTAGGGGCTTTCTAGCAAATAGCTCCGATACGCAGTATTTT
many,TRBJ2-7,TRBD1,TRBV6-5,CASSWDRGTYEQYF,TGTGCCAGCAGCTGGGACAGGGGGACCTACGAGCAGTACTTC
few,TRBJ2-3,TRBD2,TRBV6-4,CASSDGAGGQDTQYF,TGTGCCAGCAGTGACGGTGCGGGGGGGCAAGATACGCAGTATTTT
many,TRBJ2-2,NA,TRBV6-4,CASSEGTGELFF,TGTGCCAGCAGTGAGGGGACCGGGGAGCTGTTTTTT
many,TRBJ2-1,NA,TRBV6-5,CASSYNTNEQFF,TGTGCCAGCAGTTACAACACGAATGAGCAGTTCTTC
NA,TRBJ2-1,TRBD2,TRBV2,CASSASRGGLNEQFF,TGTGCCAGCAGCGCGTCGCGGGGGGGCCTTAATGAGCAGTTCTTC
many,TRBJ2-1,TRBD1,TRBV2,CASRKTGGSYNEQFF,TGTGCCAGCAGGAAAACAGGGGGCTCCTACAATGAGCAGTTCTTC
many,TRBJ2-7,TRBD1,TRBV5-1,CASSLTGDSYEQYF,TGCGCCAGCAGCTTGACAGGGGATTCCTACGAGCAGTACTTC
many,TRBJ2-1,TRBD1,TRBV15,CATSFRDRVNEQFF,TGTGCCACCAGCTTCCGGGACAGGGTCAATGAGCAGTTCTTC
many,TRBJ2-2,NA,TRBV9,CASSVVEGTGELFF,TGTGCCAGCAGCGTAGTGGAGGGAACCGGGGAGCTGTTTTTT
many,TRBJ2-1,NA,TRBV5-1,CASSNSGESYNEQFF,TGCGCCAGCAGCAATTCAGGGGAGAGCTACAATGAGCAGTTCTTC
many,TRBJ1-1,NA,TRBV4-3,CASSQDVASETEAFF,TGCGCCAGCAGCCAAGATGTGGCATCTGAGACTGAAGCTTTCTTT
many,TRBJ2-2,NA,TRBV12-3/TRBV12-4,CASSLRTTNTGELFF,TGTGCCAGCAGTCTAAGGACTACCAACACCGGGGAGCTGTTTTTT
many,TRBJ2-1,NA,TRBV27,CASSLIGTNEQFF,TGTGCCAGCAGTTTAATAGGGACCAATGAGCAGTTCTTC
many,TRBJ2-7,TRBD2,TRBV10-1,CASSVAGSYEQYF,TGCGCCAGCAGTGTAGCGGGCTCCTACGAGCAGTACTTC
many,TRBJ2-3,NA,TRBV4-1,CASSQVGTSTDTQYF,TGCGCCAGCAGCCAGGTCGGGACGAGTACAGATACGCAGTATTTT
many,TRBJ2-1,NA,TRBV12-3/TRBV12-4,CASSLVNEQFF,TGTGCCAGCAGTTTGGTCAATGAGCAGTTCTTC
many,TRBJ2-7,NA,TRBV21-1,CASSKGPPSGGPYEQYF,TGTGCCAGCAGCAAGGGTCCGCCCAGCGGGGGGCCCTACGAGCAGTACTTC
many,TRBJ1-2,TRBD1,TRBV6-2/TRBV6-3,CASTPTGANYGYTF,TGTGCCAGCACACCAACAGGGGCAAACTATGGCTACACCTTC